These 4 T cell receptor beta chains came from one sample sequenced in a study of shared clonotypes between healthy human individuals. CD45RO-negative, CCR7-positively selected cells formed the naive CD8 fraction, excluding terminally differentiated effector memory CD45RA+ cells. The protocol was immunoSEQ multiplex PCR, while the TCRdb copy is restricted to in-frame clones and leaves out a portion. Among under 1 million clones listed, about 96% were seen once. Sequenced: naive CD8+ T cells sorted from blood. Source of these receptors: a young man in good health.

The CDR3 here is CASSRREGTRNTIYF. CDR3 nucleotide sequence: TGTGCCAGCTCGCGCCGAGAGGGCACCCGAAACACCATATATTTT. The gene calls are TRBV11-2 and TRBJ1-3; no clear D gene. The germline gives CDR1 SGHAT, CDR2 FQNNGV. The CDR3 runs to 15 residues. Trimming took 8 bases from V and 5 from J, leaving 19 bases between them.

The sample holds one count of this clone. The chain recombines TRBV7-9 with TRBJ2-3; no reliable D call. The CDR3 is made up of 15 amino acids. Trimming removed 5 bases from V and 2 bases from J, with 14 bases in between. Germline CDR1 reads SEHNR; CDR2 reads FQNEAQ (reference sequence). The CDR3 region has the DNA TGTGCCAGCAGCGACGCCCTAGAAGACACAGATACGCAGTATTTT. This codes for CASSDALEDTDTQYF. The full variable domain, its missing parts supplied by reference TRBV7-9 and TRBJ2-3, is DTGVSQNPRHKITKRGQNVTFRCDPISEHNRLYWYRQTLGQGPEFLTYFQNEAQLEKSRLLSDRFSAERPKGSFSTLEIQRTEQGDSAMYLCASSDALEDTDTQYFGPGTRLTVL.

The chain employs TRBV15 and TRBJ2-2; D not certain. The CDR3 spans 14 residues. The germline V gene has CDR1 LNHNV and CDR2 YYDKDF (reference sequence). The germline V and J ends were trimmed by 1 base and 0 bases, with 3 bases remaining between them. The CDR3 reads CATSRGANTGELFF. The CDR3, as DNA: TGTGCCACCAGCAGAGGGGCGAACACCGGGGAGCTGTTTTTT.

DNA of the CDR3: TGTGCCAGCAGCCCAAACCCCTACGAGCAGTACTTC. This codes for CASSPNPYEQYF. The V gene is TRBV9, the J gene TRBJ2-7; no reliable D call. Per the germline V gene, CDR1 is SGDLS and CDR2 is YYNGEE. Trimming took off 4 bases at V and 2 bases at J, with 7 bases between the two ends. The CDR3 totals 12 residues. Based on the CDR3 plus reference TRBV9 and TRBJ2-7, the full variable domain is DSGVTQTPKHLITATGQRVTLRCSPRSGDLSVYWYQQSLDQGLQFLIQYYNGEERAKGNILERFSAQQFPDLHSELNLSSLELGDSALYFCASSPNPYEQYFGPGTRLTVT.